This TCR beta chain was captured by sequencing in a study of control samples from healthy donors and cancer patients. The V gene's germline CDR1 is SGHKS and CDR2 YYEKEE (reference sequence). The CDR3 runs 16 residues. After removal of 5 bases from V and 0 bases from J, the junction contained 7 bases not matched to a gene. Assay used: immunoSEQ multiplex PCR; TCRdb lists only in-frame clones, some missing. The sample lists 120,000 or so clones; around 90% were seen once. The sequence was collected from a young man in good health. Sequencing was performed on blood. The chain carries TRBV5-5 and TRBJ2-7, with TRBD1 matching 11 bases. The DNA for the CDR3 is TGTGCCAGCAGAGAACCCGGGACAGGGGGCTCCTACGAGCAGTACTTC. Translation gives CASREPGTGGSYEQYF.